What follows are 14 T cell receptor beta chains derived from one specimen sequenced in a study of shared clonotypes between healthy human individuals (dated by TCRdb to about 2020). Libraries were constructed by the immunoSEQ multiplex PCR assay. TCRdb holds this immuneACCESS table with in-frame rearrangements only. Some clones are missing; in checked studies, unresolved V genes explain under half, and the rest has no known cause. The sample table shows about 96,000 clones, and approximately 44% are seen once. Clones ranked in the top ten supply over 12% of the sample. Source material: PBMCs. These receptors were collected from a woman in her thirties or forties in good health. Some clones in this sample may be carry-over from other donors' samples.

There are many counts of this clone. The V and J genes are TRBV10-3 and TRBJ1-4, with D possibly matching TRBD1 (5 bases). This CDR3 has 14 amino acids. V lost 2 bases and J 7 bases, leaving 11 bases between the germline ends. The germline gives CDR1 ENHRY, CDR2 SYGVKD. The CDR3 here is CAISEGGAGEKLFF. The CDR3 region has the DNA TGTGCCATCAGTGAGGGCGGGGCTGGTGAAAAACTGTTTTTT.

Details on this clone: A much larger clone lies one base from this, so it may be a read error. The chain employs TRBV4-3 and TRBJ1-3; TRBD1 might be the D (5 bases). V gave up 3 bases and J gave up 0 bases, with 9 bases separating them. The germline gives CDR1 LGHNA, CDR2 YSLEER. This CDR3 has 15 amino acids. CDR3 loop: CASSHGGASGNTIYF. CDR3 nucleotides: TGCGCCAGCAGCCATGGCGGGGCCTCTGGAAACACCATATATTTT.

The DNA of the CDR3 is TGTGCCAGCAGTCTAGGGGTCTACGAGCAGTACTTC. It specifies CASSLGVYEQYF. The chain joins TRBV6-6 to TRBJ2-7, with D possibly being TRBD1 (5 bases). CDR1 MNHNY and CDR2 SVGAGI come from the germline V gene (reference sequence). The V end was cut by 5 bases, the J end by 3 bases, with 8 bases between. This CDR3 comprises 12 residues.

This chain uses TRBV28 with TRBJ1-2, with D unclear. This CDR3 is built from 13 residues. Trimming took off 4 bases at V and 2 bases at J, with 8 bases between the two ends. The germline V gene has CDR1 MDHEN and CDR2 SYDVKM. The CDR3 protein is CASSSPPNYGYTF. CDR3 nucleotides: TGTGCCAGCAGTTCCCCTCCCAACTATGGCTACACCTTC.

The genes are TRBV5-1 and TRBJ1-4, with 7 bases lining up with TRBD1. Germline V CDR1 and CDR2: SGHRS, YFSETQ. This CDR3 spans 15 amino acids. After removal of 5 bases from V and 8 bases from J, the junction contained 12 bases not matched to a gene. CDR3 bases: TGCGCCAGCAGTTCAGACAGGGACGCAGGAGAAAAACTGTTTTTT. Translated: CASSSDRDAGEKLFF.

V is TRBV29-1 and J is TRBJ2-7, with 10 bases matching TRBD1. The junction had 5 bases not matched to a gene; V was cut back by 5 bases and J by 4 bases. Germline CDR1 reads SQVTM; CDR2 reads ANQGSEA. This CDR3 has 13 amino acids. CDR3 nucleotide sequence: TGCAGCGTTACCCCGGGACAGGGGTACGAGCAGTACTTC. As protein: CSVTPGQGYEQYF.

The chain has TRBV7-8 and TRBJ2-1; possibly TRBD1 for D (6 bases). The CDR3 is made up of 13 amino acids. Per germline, CDR1 SGHVS and CDR2 FQNEAQ. V was cut by 6 bases and J by 9 bases, with 15 bases left in between. Here the CDR3 DNA reads TGTGCCAGCAGATTCCAGGGGTCCAGTGAGCAGTTCTTC. This codes for CASRFQGSSEQFF.

This clone was counted a few times. The rearrangement links TRBV29-1 to TRBJ1-2; D gene uncertain. V lost 4 bases and J 5 bases, leaving 14 bases between the germline ends. This CDR3 contains 13 residues. Germline CDR1 SQVTM, CDR2 ANQGSEA. CDR3 coding DNA: TGCAGCGTTGCGCAGGCCCCGGGGTATGGCTACACCTTC. It translates to CSVAQAPGYGYTF.

The chain recombines TRBV9 with TRBJ2-7; TRBD1 is a possible D gene (7 bases). Per germline, CDR1 SGDLS and CDR2 YYNGEE. V dropped 4 bases and J dropped 3 bases, with 14 bases sitting between them. This CDR3 comprises 14 residues. The CDR3 bases are TGTGCCAGCAGCTATGGCAGGGGGGACTACGAGCAGTACTTC. Protein product: CASSYGRGDYEQYF.

In its sample, this clone was seen once. Here the CDR3 reads CASSLGQNYGYTF. In DNA form, the CDR3 reads TGCGCCAGCAGCTTGGGACAAAACTATGGCTACACCTTC. This chain uses TRBV5-1 with TRBJ1-2; D is unclear. Germline assignment: CDR1 SGHRS and CDR2 YFSETQ. V lost 0 bases and J lost 2, with 5 bases in between. The CDR3 has 13 amino acids.

The chain joins TRBV30 to TRBJ1-6; D uncertain. CDR1 GTSNPN and CDR2 SVGIG come from the germline V gene (reference sequence). CDR3 length: 13 amino acids. Trimming cost V 2 bases and J 7 bases, with 9 bases left between them. CDR3 loop: CAWSFQANSPLHF. For the CDR3, the DNA is TGTGCCTGGAGTTTCCAGGCAAATTCACCCCTCCACTTT.

This clone was seen repeatedly, ten times or more. The J gene is TRBJ2-1, the V gene TRBV6-4; 12 bases agree with TRBD2. CDR1 is MRHNA and CDR2 is SNTAGT in the germline V gene. V dropped 8 bases and J dropped 7; count of bases not matched to a gene: 6. This CDR3 has 14 amino acids. Written as DNA, the CDR3 is TGTGCCAGCTCCCTAGCGGGAGGGCCGAATGAGCAGTTCTTC. Its protein product is CASSLAGGPNEQFF.

This clone showed up many times. The rearrangement links TRBV30 to TRBJ1-1; no clear D. In germline, CDR1 is GTSNPN, CDR2 SVGIG (reference sequence). The CDR3 is 11 amino acids. V was cut by 0 bases and J by 5 bases, with 4 bases left in between. This CDR3 is CAWSVMTEAFF. For the CDR3, the DNA is TGTGCCTGGAGTGTAATGACTGAAGCTTTCTTT.

This clone was counted between two and nine times. The chain has TRBV28 and TRBJ1-4; 8 nucleotides line up with TRBD1. V dropped 4 bases and J dropped 5; count of bases not matched to a gene: 6. Germline V gene sequence: CDR1 MDHEN, CDR2 SYDVKM. The CDR3 length is 15 residues. In DNA, the CDR3 is TGTGCCAGCAGTTCAGCAGGGGGCCAAAATGAAAAACTGTTTTTT. Translated: CASSSAGGQNEKLFF.